This T cell receptor (beta chain) came from a study of Graves' ophthalmopathy and Graves' hyperthyroidism. Study-wide points: Blood also harbored most expanded thyroid clonotypes above 0.001 frequency.

Pregnancy or lactation, uncontrolled infections and other autoimmune diseases were grounds for excluding patients. Symptoms, serum thyroxine and TRAb, thyroid ultrasound, and orbital computed tomography formed the diagnostic basis. With respect to this clonotype: What it binds is unknown.

RNA transcripts were the template, and TCR beta CDR3 regions were amplified from them. HTBI primers primed a first-round RT-PCR, and a second-round multiplex PCR followed. MiXCR was run by TCRdb on the multiplex PCR reads, yielding one entry per CDR3 protein. The sample consists of about 410,000 distinct CDR3 sequences, 15% to 20% of them appearing once. Germline V gene data show CDR1 as LNHNV and CDR2 as YYDKDF (reference sequence). V lost 2 bases, J lost 1 base, and 6 bases lay in between. The CDR3 has 13 residues. Material: peripheral blood. The chain carries TRBV15 and TRBJ2-7; D call uncertain. This receptor was obtained from a woman aged 18-35 years with Graves' ophthalmopathy. Here the CDR3 reads CATSRFGSYEQYF. The CDR3 region has the DNA TGTGCCACCAGCAGATTCGGATCCTACGAGCAGTACTTC.